A single sample is the source of the 10 T cell receptor beta chains below, sequenced in a study of blood T cell repertoires in COVID-19. The method was immunoSEQ multiplex PCR; TCRdb's version includes in-frame clones alone and lacks a portion of them. The sample lists some 97,000 clones; about nine tenths were seen once. The sequenced material came from peripheral blood. The source of these receptors is a man aged 55 to 70 with acute or convalescent COVID-19.

V is TRBV7-9 and J is TRBJ2-7; 9 bases match TRBD1. V shed 3 bases, J shed 6 bases, and the junction held 6 bases outside the gene matches. Germline loops: CDR1 SEHNR, CDR2 FQNEAQ (reference sequence). This CDR3 has 14 amino acids. CDR3 DNA: TGTGCCAGCAGCTTCGATTGGACAGGGGCCGAGCAGTACTTC. Translating gives CASSFDWTGAEQYF.

V and J are TRBV5-5 and TRBJ1-2; weak D call: TRBD1 (6 bases). Germline V CDR1 and CDR2: SGHKS, YYEKEE (reference sequence). The germline V and J ends were trimmed by 4 bases and 4 bases, with 14 bases remaining between them. The length of the CDR3 is 14 residues. The chain's CDR3 is CASSVEQGTYGYTF. CDR3 nucleotides: TGTGCCAGCAGCGTAGAGCAGGGGACCTATGGCTACACCTTC.

This chain joins TRBV7-9 and TRBJ2-7; D not resolved. The CDR3 is made up of 13 amino acids. V was cut by 1 base and J by 0 bases, with 4 bases left in between. Germline V gene sequence: CDR1 SEHNR, CDR2 FQNEAQ (reference sequence). CDR3 sequence reads: CASSLGVSYEQYV. CDR3 DNA sequence: TGTGCCAGCAGCTTAGGCGTCTCCTACGAGCAGTACGTC.

The CDR3 DNA sequence: TGTGCCAGCAGAAGGGGGAGGGAGGCCTTTGGCTACACCTTC. It specifies CASRRGREAFGYTF. The V call is TRBV6-5, the J call TRBJ1-2, with D possibly TRBD1 on 6 matching bases. V dropped 6 bases and J dropped 7 bases, with 18 bases sitting between them. This CDR3 is 14 amino acids long. The V gene's germline CDR1 is MNHEY and CDR2 SVGAGI.

This chain connects TRBV2 to TRBJ1-2, with 7 nucleotides matching TRBD1. The CDR3 is 13 amino acids. V was pared by 6 bases and J by 3 bases, with 4 bases of the junction left unmatched. Germline loops: CDR1 SNHLY, CDR2 FYNNEI. This chain's CDR3 is CASRGTEYYGYTF. The CDR3 nucleotides are TGTGCCAGCAGGGGGACAGAATACTATGGCTACACCTTC. Together with reference TRBV2 and TRBJ1-2, the CDR3 gives the full variable domain: EPEVTQTPSHQVTQMGQEVILRCVPISNHLYFYWYRQILGQKVEFLVSFYNNEISEKSEIFDDQFSVERPDGSNFTLKIRSTKLEDSAMYFCASRGTEYYGYTFGSGTRLTVV.

The chain recombines TRBV15 with TRBJ2-3, with TRBD2 matching over 8 bases. V shed 2 bases, J shed 3 bases, and the junction held 10 bases outside the gene matches. This CDR3 has 17 residues. Germline V gene data show CDR1 as LNHNV and CDR2 as YYDKDF (reference sequence). The DNA of the CDR3 is TGTGCCACCAGCAGATTCCCCCCCGGGGGGGGTACAGATACGCAGTATTTT. This encodes CATSRFPPGGGTDTQYF. The full variable domain, its missing parts supplied by reference TRBV15 and TRBJ2-3, is DAMVIQNPRYQVTQFGKPVTLSCSQTLNHNVMYWYQQKSSQAPKLLFHYYDKDFNNEADTPDNFQSRRPNTSFCFLDIRSPGLGDTAMYLCATSRFPPGGGTDTQYFGPGTRLTVL.

V usage is TRBV10-3 and J usage is TRBJ1-1; D gene ambiguous. Trimming removed 6 bases from V and 1 base from J, with 15 bases in between. The CDR3 consists of 15 residues. The germline V gene has CDR1 ENHRY and CDR2 SYGVKD. The CDR3 is CAIRLVPAENTEAFF. The CDR3 bases are TGTGCCATCAGATTAGTCCCGGCGGAGAACACTGAAGCTTTCTTT.

The chain uses TRBV24-1 and TRBJ1-2; 11 bases are a match to TRBD1. The CDR3 has 16 amino acids. Germline CDR1 reads KGHDR; CDR2 reads SFDVKD. The V gene end was trimmed by 8 bases and the J gene end by 8 bases; junction bases not matched to a gene: 15. CDR3 in amino acids: CATTDSLGQGVGGYTF. Written as DNA, the CDR3 is TGTGCCACCACCGATAGTCTGGGACAGGGGGTGGGGGGCTACACCTTC.

The chain employs TRBV2 and TRBJ1-2; 7 nucleotides line up with TRBD1. V dropped 6 bases and J dropped 2; count of bases not matched to a gene: 6. The CDR3 loop spans 14 amino acids. Germline CDR1 SNHLY, CDR2 FYNNEI. The CDR3 reads CASSIDRANYGYTF. The CDR3, as DNA: TGTGCCAGCAGCATTGACAGGGCCAACTATGGCTACACCTTC. Together with reference TRBV2 and TRBJ1-2, the CDR3 gives the full variable domain: EPEVTQTPSHQVTQMGQEVILRCVPISNHLYFYWYRQILGQKVEFLVSFYNNEISEKSEIFDDQFSVERPDGSNFTLKIRSTKLEDSAMYFCASSIDRANYGYTFGSGTRLTVV.

This sequence joins TRBV6-1 and TRBJ1-2; TRBD1 matches at 9 bases. Germline V gene lookup returns CDR1 MNHNS and CDR2 SASEGT. V was clipped by 1 base and J by 4 bases; unmatched bases: 1. The CDR3 runs to 14 residues. CDR3 coding DNA: TGTGCCAGCAGTGAAGGGACAGGGGTCTATGGCTACACCTTC. Encoded protein: CASSEGTGVYGYTF.